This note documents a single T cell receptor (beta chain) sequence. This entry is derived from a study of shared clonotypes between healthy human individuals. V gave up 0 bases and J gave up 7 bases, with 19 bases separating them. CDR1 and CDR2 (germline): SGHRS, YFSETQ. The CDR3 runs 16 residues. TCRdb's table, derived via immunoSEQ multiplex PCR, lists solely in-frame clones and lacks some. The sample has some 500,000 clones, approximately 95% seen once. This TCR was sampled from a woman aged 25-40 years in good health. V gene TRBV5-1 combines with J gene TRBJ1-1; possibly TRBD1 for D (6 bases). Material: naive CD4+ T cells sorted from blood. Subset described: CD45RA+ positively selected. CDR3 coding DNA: TGCGCCAGCAGCTTGGCCAGGTCTATGGGGGCCAGTGAAGCTTTCTTT. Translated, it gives CASSLARSMGASEAFF.